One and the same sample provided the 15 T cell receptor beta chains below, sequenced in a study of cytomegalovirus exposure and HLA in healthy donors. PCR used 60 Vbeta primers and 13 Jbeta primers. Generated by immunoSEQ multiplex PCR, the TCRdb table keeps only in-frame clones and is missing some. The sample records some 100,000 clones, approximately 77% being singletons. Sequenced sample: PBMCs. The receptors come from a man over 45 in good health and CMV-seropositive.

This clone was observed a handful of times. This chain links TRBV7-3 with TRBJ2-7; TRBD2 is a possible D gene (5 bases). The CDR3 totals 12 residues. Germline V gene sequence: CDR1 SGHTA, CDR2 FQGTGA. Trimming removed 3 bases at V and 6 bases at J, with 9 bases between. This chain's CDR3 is CASSFLGGEQYF. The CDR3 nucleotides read TGTGCCAGCAGCTTCCTAGGAGGCGAGCAGTACTTC.

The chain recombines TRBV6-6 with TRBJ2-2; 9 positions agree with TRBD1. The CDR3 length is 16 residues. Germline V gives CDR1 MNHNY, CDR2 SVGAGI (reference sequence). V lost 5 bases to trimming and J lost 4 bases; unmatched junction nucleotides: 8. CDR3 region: CASSTPDRGVTGELFF. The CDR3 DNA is TGTGCCAGCAGTACCCCCGACAGGGGGGTCACCGGGGAGCTGTTTTTT.

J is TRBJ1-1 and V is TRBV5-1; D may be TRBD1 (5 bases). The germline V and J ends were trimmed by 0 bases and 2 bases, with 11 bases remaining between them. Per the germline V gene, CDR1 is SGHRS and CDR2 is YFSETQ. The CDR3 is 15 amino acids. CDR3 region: CASSLAEGVNTEAFF. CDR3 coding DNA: TGCGCCAGCAGCTTGGCCGAAGGGGTTAACACTGAAGCTTTCTTT.

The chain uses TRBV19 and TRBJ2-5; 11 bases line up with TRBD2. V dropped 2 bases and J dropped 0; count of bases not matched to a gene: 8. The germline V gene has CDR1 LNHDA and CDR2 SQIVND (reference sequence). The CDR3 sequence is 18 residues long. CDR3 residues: CASSISLAGGRYQETQYF. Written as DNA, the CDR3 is TGTGCCAGTAGTATAAGTCTAGCGGGGGGCCGGTACCAAGAGACCCAGTACTTC. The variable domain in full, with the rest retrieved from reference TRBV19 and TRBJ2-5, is DGGITQSPKYLFRKEGQNVTLSCEQNLNHDAMYWYRQDPGQGLRLIYYSQIVNDFQKGDIAEGYSVSREKKESFPLTVTSAQKNPTAFYLCASSISLAGGRYQETQYFGPGTRLLVL.

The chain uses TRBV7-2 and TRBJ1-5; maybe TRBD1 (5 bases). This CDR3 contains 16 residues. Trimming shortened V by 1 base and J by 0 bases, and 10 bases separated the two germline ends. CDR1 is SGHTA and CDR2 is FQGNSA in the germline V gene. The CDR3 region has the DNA TGTGCCAGCAGCTTAGATGGCAGGGTTAGCAATCAGCCCCAGCATTTT. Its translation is CASSLDGRVSNQPQHF.

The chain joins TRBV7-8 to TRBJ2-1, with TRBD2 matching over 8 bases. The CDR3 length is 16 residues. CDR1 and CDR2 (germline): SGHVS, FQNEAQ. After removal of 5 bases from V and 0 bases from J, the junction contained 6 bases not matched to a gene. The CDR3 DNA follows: TGTGCCAGCAGCCCACAGCGGGAGATCTCCTACAATGAGCAGTTCTTC. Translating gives CASSPQREISYNEQFF.

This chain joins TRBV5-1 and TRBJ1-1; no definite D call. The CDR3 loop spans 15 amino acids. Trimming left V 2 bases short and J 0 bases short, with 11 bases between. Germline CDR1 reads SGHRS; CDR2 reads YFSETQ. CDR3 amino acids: CASSLEGALNTEAFF. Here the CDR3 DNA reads TGCGCCAGCAGCTTAGAGGGAGCCTTGAACACTGAAGCTTTCTTT.

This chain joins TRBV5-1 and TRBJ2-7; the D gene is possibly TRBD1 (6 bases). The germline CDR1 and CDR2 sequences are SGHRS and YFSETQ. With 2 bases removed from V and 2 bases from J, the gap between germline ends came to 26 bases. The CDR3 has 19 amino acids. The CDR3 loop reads CASSFLADAHREPPYEQYF. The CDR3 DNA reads TGCGCCAGCAGCTTCCTAGCTGACGCCCACAGGGAGCCCCCCTACGAGCAGTACTTC.

CDR3 region: CASSPTGQGKQPQHF. The CDR3, as DNA: TGTGCCAGCAGCCCCACTGGACAGGGAAAACAGCCCCAGCATTTT. This chain links TRBV7-2 with TRBJ1-5; 8 bases align to TRBD1. CDR1 is SGHTA, CDR2 FQGNSA, per germline. The CDR3 has 15 residues. The trim removed 5 bases at V and 7 bases at J, leaving 10 bases unmatched.

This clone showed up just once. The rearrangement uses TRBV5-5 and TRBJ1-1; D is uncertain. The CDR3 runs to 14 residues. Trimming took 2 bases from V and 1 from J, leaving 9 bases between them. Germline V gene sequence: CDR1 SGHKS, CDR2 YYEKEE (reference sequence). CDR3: CASSFTEANTEAFF. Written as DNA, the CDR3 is TGTGCCAGCAGCTTTACGGAGGCGAACACTGAAGCTTTCTTT.

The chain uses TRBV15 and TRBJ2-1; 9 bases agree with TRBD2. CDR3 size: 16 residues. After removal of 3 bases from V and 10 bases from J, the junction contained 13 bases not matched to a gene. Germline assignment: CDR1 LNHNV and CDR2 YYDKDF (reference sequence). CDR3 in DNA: TGTGCCACCAGCAGGCCAGGGCTCGGCGGGGGGGCAGAGCAGTTCTTC. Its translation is CATSRPGLGGGAEQFF.

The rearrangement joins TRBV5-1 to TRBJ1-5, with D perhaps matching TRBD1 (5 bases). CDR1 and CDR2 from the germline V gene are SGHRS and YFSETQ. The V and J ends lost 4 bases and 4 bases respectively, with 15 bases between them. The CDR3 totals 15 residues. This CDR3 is CASSPTPQGNQPQHF. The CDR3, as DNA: TGCGCCAGCAGCCCGACACCCCAGGGAAATCAGCCCCAGCATTTT.

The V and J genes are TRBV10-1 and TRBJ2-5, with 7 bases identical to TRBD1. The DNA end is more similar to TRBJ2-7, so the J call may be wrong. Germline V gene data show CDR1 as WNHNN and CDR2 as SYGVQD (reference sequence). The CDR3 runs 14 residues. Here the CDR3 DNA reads TGCGCCAGCTCCACCGGGACAGATAACTACGAGCAGTACTTC. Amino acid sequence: CASSTGTDNYEQYF.

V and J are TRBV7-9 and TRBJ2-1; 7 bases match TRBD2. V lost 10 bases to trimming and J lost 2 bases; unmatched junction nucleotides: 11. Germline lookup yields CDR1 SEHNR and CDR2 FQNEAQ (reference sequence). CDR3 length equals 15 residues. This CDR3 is CAIPRAGDTYNEQFF. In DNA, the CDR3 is TGTGCCATCCCAAGGGCGGGAGACACCTACAATGAGCAGTTCTTC.

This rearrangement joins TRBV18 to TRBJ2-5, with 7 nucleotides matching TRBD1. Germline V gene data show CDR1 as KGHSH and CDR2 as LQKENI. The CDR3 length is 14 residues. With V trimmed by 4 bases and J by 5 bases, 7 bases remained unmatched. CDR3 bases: TGTGCCAGCTCACTACAGGGGTTCGGTGAGACCCAGTACTTC. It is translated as CASSLQGFGETQYF.